The 28 T cell receptor beta chains below all came from one sample that was sequenced in a study of control samples from healthy donors and cancer patients (dated by TCRdb to 2018 to 2021). The library was made by the immunoSEQ multiplex PCR assay. TCRdb took over this immuneACCESS table, retaining in-frame rearrangements with V and J assigned. Such tables are incomplete; in checked studies, under half of the missing clones stem from an unresolved V gene, and the remainder is unexplained. This sample lists 15,000 to 20,000 clones; less than 90% were detected once. In total, the top ten clones hold approximately 30% of the sample. The sample comprised PBMCs. The receptors originated from a man aged 60 to 69 with head and neck cancer.

The chain links TRBV19 to TRBJ1-1, with D possibly being TRBD1 (5 bases). The length of the CDR3 is 13 residues. Germline CDR1 LNHDA, CDR2 SQIVND (reference sequence). Trimming pared 6 bases from V and 4 bases from J, leaving 12 bases between. The CDR3 DNA follows: TGTGCCAGTAGGCAGGGCCAGAGCACTGAAGCTTTCTTT. Protein product: CASRQGQSTEAFF. Using reference TRBV19 and TRBJ1-1 for the parts outside the CDR3, the full variable domain is DGGITQSPKYLFRKEGQNVTLSCEQNLNHDAMYWYRQDPGQGLRLIYYSQIVNDFQKGDIAEGYSVSREKKESFPLTVTSAQKNPTAFYLCASRQGQSTEAFFGQGTRLTVV.

The genes are TRBV5-1 and TRBJ2-3; 8 nucleotides agree with TRBD2. CDR1 is SGHRS, CDR2 YFSETQ, per germline. The length of the CDR3 is 12 residues. V lost 3 bases, J lost 9 bases, and 3 bases stayed unmatched. The CDR3 DNA sequence: TGCGCCAGCAGCTCGACTAGCGTAACGCAGTATTTT. It translates to CASSSTSVTQYF.

The J gene is TRBJ2-7, the V gene TRBV5-1, with 7 bases aligning to TRBD2. Trimming removed 0 bases from V and 0 bases from J; junction bases left unmatched: 3. From germline, CDR1 is SGHRS and CDR2 YFSETQ. CDR3 length: 15 residues. The CDR3 sequence is CASSLGGGGSYEQYF. The CDR3 coding sequence is TGCGCCAGCAGCTTGGGTGGCGGGGGCTCCTACGAGCAGTACTTC.

The rearrangement uses TRBV5-1 and TRBJ1-5, with 10 bases lining up with TRBD1. Losses at the gene ends were 0 bases for V and 5 bases for J; bases not matched to a gene: 5. This CDR3 is 16 amino acids long. Germline V gene sequence: CDR1 SGHRS, CDR2 YFSETQ. CDR3 residues: CASSLGDRGPDQPQHF. In DNA, the CDR3 is TGCGCCAGCAGCTTGGGCGACAGGGGGCCCGATCAGCCCCAGCATTTT.

V and J are TRBV10-3 and TRBJ2-5; 10 nucleotides line up with TRBD2. The CDR3 loop spans 14 amino acids. Trimming took 7 bases from V and 5 from J; bases not matched to a gene: 7. Germline values: CDR1 ENHRY, CDR2 SYGVKD. The CDR3 bases are TGTGCCATCATGAGCGGGGGGGCAGGGGAGACCCAGTACTTC. Residues: CAIMSGGAGETQYF.

The V call is TRBV7-9, the J call TRBJ1-5; D remains unclear. The length of the CDR3 is 12 residues. The germline CDR1 and CDR2 sequences are SEHNR and FQNEAQ (reference sequence). V was clipped by 7 bases and J by 5 bases, with 9 bases between them. The CDR3 loop reads CASNTPDQPQHF. The CDR3 DNA reads TGTGCCAGCAACACCCCAGATCAGCCCCAGCATTTT.

V gene TRBV5-1 combines with J gene TRBJ2-3, with 12 bases that match TRBD2. CDR1 SGHRS and CDR2 YFSETQ come from the germline V gene. The CDR3 covers 15 residues. The V segment lost 0 bases and the J segment 8 bases; nucleotides outside the gene matches: 4. The DNA of the CDR3 is TGCGCCAGCAGCTTGGCTAGCGGGGGGGAAGGTACGCAGTATTTT. This sequence encodes CASSLASGGEGTQYF.

The rearrangement links TRBV7-2 to TRBJ1-1; D remains ambiguous. CDR1 and CDR2 (germline): SGHTA, FQGNSA. There are 14 residues in the CDR3. V shed 1 base and J shed 7 bases, with 13 bases lying between them. CDR3 nucleotide sequence: TGTGCCAGCAGCTTAGGGACCGACCCTTGTGAAGCTTTCTTT. Translated, it gives CASSLGTDPCEAFF.

This chain joins TRBV11-2 and TRBJ2-1, with D tentatively TRBD1 (5 bases). Germline-derived CDR1 and CDR2 are SGHAT and FQNNGV. This CDR3 is built from 15 residues. The V end was cut by 7 bases, the J end by 4 bases, with 17 bases between. CDR3 in amino acids: CASTKGLSPYNEQFF. CDR3 in DNA: TGTGCCAGCACTAAGGGGCTGTCGCCTTACAATGAGCAGTTCTTC.

CDR3 coding DNA: TGTGCCAGCAGCCGTAAAGCCGGGACAGGGGAAAACATTCAGTACTTC. Translating it yields CASSRKAGTGENIQYF. V gene TRBV7-2 combines with J gene TRBJ2-4, with 10 nucleotides matching TRBD1. From germline, CDR1 is SGHTA and CDR2 FQGNSA. V dropped 5 bases and J dropped 5; count of bases not matched to a gene: 9. The CDR3 length is 16 residues.

V gene TRBV27 combines with J gene TRBJ2-3; 7 nucleotides align to TRBD1. This CDR3 has 13 amino acids. Germline V gives CDR1 MNHEY, CDR2 SMNVEV (reference sequence). J gave up 4 bases and V 6 bases, and 4 bases lay outside the gene matches. DNA for the CDR3: TGTGCCAGCAGGGGACAGTGGGCAGATACGCAGTATTTT. The encoded protein is CASRGQWADTQYF.

This chain uses TRBV4-1 with TRBJ2-5; maybe TRBD2 (6 bases). The CDR3 is made up of 16 amino acids. The V gene lost 2 bases and the J gene lost 1 base, with 14 bases spanning the gap. CDR1 is MGHRA and CDR2 is YSYEKL in the germline V gene. CDR3 in DNA: TGCGCCAGCAGCCAACCTCCGGGACTCATCCAAGAGACCCAGTACTTC. Residues: CASSQPPGLIQETQYF.

The rearrangement links TRBV19 to TRBJ1-5, with 9 bases lining up with TRBD1. Germline V CDR1 and CDR2: LNHDA, SQIVND (reference sequence). The V gene end was trimmed by 5 bases and the J gene end by 4 bases; junction bases not matched to a gene: 6. This CDR3 spans 15 amino acids. Here the CDR3 DNA reads TGTGCCAGTAGTTTCCGGGACAGGGTGAATCAGCCCCAGCATTTT. Protein: CASSFRDRVNQPQHF.

The chain employs TRBV7-9 and TRBJ1-2; D uncertain. V was shortened by 3 bases and J by 4 bases, with 9 bases between the two germline ends. The CDR3 is 13 residues long. Germline loops: CDR1 SEHNR, CDR2 FQNEAQ (reference sequence). CDR3 loop: CASSLGALYGYTF. In DNA, the CDR3 is TGTGCCAGCAGCTTGGGAGCACTCTATGGCTACACCTTC.

This clone appeared a single time. This sequence joins TRBV7-9 and TRBJ2-7; maybe TRBD1 (6 bases). Germline assignment: CDR1 SEHNR and CDR2 FQNEAQ (reference sequence). Trimming cost V 0 bases and J 6 bases, with 12 bases left between them. This CDR3 region has 14 residues. The CDR3 is CASSLATGISEQYF. CDR3 coding DNA: TGTGCCAGCAGCTTAGCAACAGGGATCTCCGAGCAGTACTTC.

This clone was seen once. The chain is built from TRBV9 and TRBJ1-6; D possibly corresponds to TRBD1 (5 bases). The germline V gene encodes CDR1 SGDLS and CDR2 YYNGEE. This CDR3 is 16 amino acids long. V was shortened by 3 bases and J by 2 bases, with 12 bases between the two germline ends. DNA for the CDR3: TGTGCCAGCAGCGGCGGCGCGGGGGCCTATAATTCACCCCTCCACTTT. Its protein is CASSGGAGAYNSPLHF.

The V and J genes are TRBV12-5 and TRBJ2-5, with D perhaps TRBD1 or TRBD2 (6 bases each). V dropped 1 base and J dropped 1 base, with 7 bases sitting between them. The CDR3 is 14 residues long. Germline assignment: CDR1 LGHNT and CDR2 FRNRAP. The CDR3 sequence: CASGLGGAQETQYF. The CDR3 region has the DNA TGTGCTAGTGGTTTGGGGGGGGCCCAAGAGACCCAGTACTTC.

This chain uses TRBV12-3 or TRBV12-4 with TRBJ1-2; 7 nucleotides align to TRBD1. The CDR3 loop spans 12 amino acids. J gave up 7 bases and V 6 bases, and 5 bases lay outside the gene matches. The CDR3 here is CASSQTGTGYTF. In DNA, the CDR3 is TGTGCCAGCAGCCAGACAGGGACTGGCTACACCTTC.

The chain is built from TRBV7-9 and TRBJ2-7; 10 nucleotides agree with TRBD1. The germline gives CDR1 SEHNR, CDR2 FQNEAQ (reference sequence). This CDR3 has 16 residues. Germline trimming cut 1 base from V and 5 bases from J; bases unmatched to any gene: 8. This chain's CDR3 is CASSLGLRGTGDEQYF. CDR3 coding DNA: TGTGCCAGCAGCTTAGGACTGAGAGGGACAGGGGACGAGCAGTACTTC.

The chain couples TRBV5-6 to TRBJ2-7, with 14 bases lining up with TRBD2. Germline CDR1 and CDR2: SGHDT and YYEEEE. Trimming cost V 4 bases and J 4 bases; bases outside gene matches: 4. The CDR3 consists of 15 residues. CDR3 in amino acids: CASSAGTSGRYEQYF. The CDR3 DNA reads as TGTGCCAGCAGCGCCGGGACTAGCGGGAGATACGAGCAGTACTTC.

The rearrangement uses TRBV28 and TRBJ1-1; D remains ambiguous. The CDR3 loop spans 13 amino acids. Germline CDR1 is MDHEN and CDR2 is SYDVKM. Deletions cut 5 bases from V and 4 bases from J, with 11 bases between. The CDR3 is CASSPVMTTEAFF. The DNA for the CDR3 is TGTGCCAGCAGTCCCGTTATGACCACTGAAGCTTTCTTT.

About this clone: The junction departs from germline at one end; a sequencing error may be responsible. This chain uses TRBV12-3 or TRBV12-4 with TRBJ2-7, with D unclear. The length of the CDR3 is 11 residues. The CDR3 protein is CASRLGKEQYF. The CDR3 DNA sequence: TGTGCCAGCCGTTTGGGGAAGGAGCAGTACTTC.

This chain connects TRBV5-6 to TRBJ2-2; TRBD2 agrees at 11 bases. Germline V gene sequence: CDR1 SGHDT, CDR2 YYEEEE. J lost 3 bases, V lost 3 bases, and 7 bases had no gene match. This CDR3 is built from 17 residues. The CDR3 loop is CASSSPPGLADTGELFF. Here the CDR3 DNA reads TGTGCCAGCAGCTCCCCTCCGGGACTAGCGGACACCGGGGAGCTGTTTTTT.

The genes are TRBV27 and TRBJ2-7; D remains ambiguous. The CDR3 is 14 residues long. Germline CDR1 reads MNHEY; CDR2 reads SMNVEV (reference sequence). Trimming cost V 0 bases and J 7 bases, with 13 bases left between them. The CDR3 coding sequence is TGTGCCAGCAGTTTATCGGACCGGTTGGGGGAGCAGTACTTC. It yields the protein CASSLSDRLGEQYF.

This clone was recorded once. CDR3 bases: TGCAGCGGGGGGCAGGGGCAGGGCACAGATACGCAGTATTTT. It is translated as CSGGQGQGTDTQYF. The chain joins TRBV29-1 to TRBJ2-3; tentatively, D is TRBD1 (6 bases). Germline assignment: CDR1 SQVTM and CDR2 ANQGSEA. The CDR3 consists of 14 residues. V lost 7 bases and J 1 base, leaving 15 bases between the germline ends.

The chain carries TRBV5-6 and TRBJ2-3; 8 bases map to TRBD1. The CDR3 spans 16 residues. The germline CDR1 and CDR2 sequences are SGHDT and YYEEEE. V shed 5 bases, J shed 2 bases, and the junction held 10 bases outside the gene matches. The CDR3 coding sequence is TGTGCCAGCAGATATGGGACAGGCCTTCTCACAGATACGCAGTATTTT. It is translated as CASRYGTGLLTDTQYF.

The chain couples TRBV19 to TRBJ2-4; 12 nucleotides align to TRBD2. The CDR3 is 17 residues long. Germline V gene sequence: CDR1 LNHDA, CDR2 SQIVND (reference sequence). CDR3 DNA sequence: TGTCACCAAGGGCTAGCGGGGGGGCATGGGGCCAAAAACATTCAGTACTTC. The encoded protein is CHQGLAGGHGAKNIQYF.

CDR3 sequence: CASSFVRGFRETQYF. The CDR3 coding sequence is TGTGCCAGCAGCTTTGTCAGGGGTTTTAGAGAGACCCAGTACTTC. This sequence joins TRBV5-4 and TRBJ2-5, with D tentatively TRBD1 (6 bases). Germline values: CDR1 SGHNT, CDR2 YYREEE (reference sequence). CDR3 length: 15 amino acids. Trimming took 2 bases from V and 4 from J, leaving 15 bases between them.